The sequence of this T cell receptor (beta chain) was determined in a study of cytomegalovirus exposure and HLA in healthy donors. Concerning this clone itself: What it binds is unknown.

The PCR contained 60 Vbeta and 13 Jbeta primers. Only in-frame clones appear in the TCRdb table, and some are missing; sequencing was by immunoSEQ multiplex PCR. This table holds approximately 180,000 clones, about 13% found once. Study conclusions and caveats: On later analysis, the bulk of CMV-associated TCR beta chains appeared to be HLA-restricted. It is likely that the observed cluster of highly shared sequence variants was a sequencing artifact.

Deletions cut 6 bases from V and 7 bases from J, with 13 bases between. From germline, CDR1 is MNHEY and CDR2 SVGAGI. The CDR3 has 14 amino acids. Sequences were obtained from PBMCs. The TCR was taken from a man in his forties or fifties in good health and CMV-seropositive. The rearrangement joins TRBV6-5 to TRBJ1-6; D remains unclear. The CDR3 loop reads CASRVGVVNSPLHF. As DNA, the CDR3 is TGTGCCAGCAGGGTAGGAGTAGTGAATTCACCCCTCCACTTT.